This TCR beta chain came from a study of tumor-infiltrating lymphocytes in primary liver carcinoma. Researchers generated TCR beta cDNA from about 460 ng of total RNA, relying on a constant-region primer. ARM-PCR was slightly modified, and three nested multiplex PCR rounds with it gave rise to the TCR beta libraries. TRBV1-TRBV30 forward and Cbeta reverse primers drove the first two roughly 9-cycle rounds. One entry per CDR3 protein, called by TCRdb with MiXCR from the multiplex PCR reads. The sample has roughly 25,000 distinct CDR3 sequences; around 79% are singletons. Each 20-30 mg portion of unsorted bulk tissue served as the source for co-extraction of RNA and DNA. Each tumor had five separate regions sampled. The CDR3 is made up of 17 amino acids. Germline V gives CDR1 DFQATT, CDR2 SNEGSKA (reference sequence). V lost 1 base and J lost 0; bases outside the gene matches: 7.

Sequencing was carried out using liver tumor tissue from sampling region 3. Subset in this sample: tumor region T3, left-lateral pole. The sequence was obtained from a man in his forties with primary liver carcinoma and hepatitis B virus infection. The gene calls are TRBV20-1 and TRBJ1-5; TRBD1 aligns across 9 bases. CDR3 coding DNA: TGCAGTGCTAGAGGTGCCGGGACAGGGATTAGCAATCAGCCCCAGCATTTT. Translating gives CSARGAGTGISNQPQHF.